The clone carrying this T cell receptor beta chain has only one observation. Every patient had mismatch repair deficiency by PCR or immunohistochemistry. The entry originates in a study of PD-1 blockade in mismatch repair-deficient tumors. The CDR3 is made up of 17 amino acids. V lost 0 bases and J lost 3; bases outside the gene matches: 9. In germline, CDR1 is SGHDT, CDR2 YYEEEE. Sequencing was performed with immunoSEQ multiplex PCR; in TCRdb, only in-frame clones are kept and a portion is missing. Of some 120,000 clones in the sample, around nine tenths are singletons; the top ten hold approximately 10%.

This specimen was peripheral blood, taken approximately 72 weeks after starting pembrolizumab. The sequence came from an adult with mismatch repair-deficient cancer. The rearrangement joins TRBV5-6 to TRBJ2-7; 10 nucleotides line up with TRBD2. Written as DNA, the CDR3 is TGTGCCAGCAGCTTGGTTAGTCTAGCGGGAGTCCTCTACGAGCAGTACTTC. Translation: CASSLVSLAGVLYEQYF.